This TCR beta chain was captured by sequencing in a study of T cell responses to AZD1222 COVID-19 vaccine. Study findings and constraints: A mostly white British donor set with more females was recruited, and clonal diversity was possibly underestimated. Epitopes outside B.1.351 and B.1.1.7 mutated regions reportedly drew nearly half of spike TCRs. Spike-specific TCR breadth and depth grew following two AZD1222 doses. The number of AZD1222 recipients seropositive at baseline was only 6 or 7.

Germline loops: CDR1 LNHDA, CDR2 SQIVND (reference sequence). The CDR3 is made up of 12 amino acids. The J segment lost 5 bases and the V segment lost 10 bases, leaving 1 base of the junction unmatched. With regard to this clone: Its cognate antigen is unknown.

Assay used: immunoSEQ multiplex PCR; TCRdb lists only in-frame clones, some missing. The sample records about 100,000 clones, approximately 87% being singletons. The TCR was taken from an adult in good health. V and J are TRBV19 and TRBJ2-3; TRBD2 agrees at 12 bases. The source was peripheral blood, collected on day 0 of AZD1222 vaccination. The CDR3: CATGLAGDTQYF. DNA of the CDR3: TGTGCCACGGGACTAGCGGGAGATACGCAGTATTTT.